A single sample is the source of the 7 T cell receptor beta chains below, sequenced in a study of a mutant IDH1 vaccine in newly diagnosed glioma. The assay was immunoSEQ multiplex PCR, and TCRdb's table has in-frame clones only and misses some. The sample includes about 68,000 clones, less than 90% of them seen just once. The antigens for these receptors are not known. Time point denoted: week 35, safety follow-up. Doses of 300 ug of mutant IDH1 20-mer peptide were given with topical imiquimod. The sample consisted of PBMCs, taken from a glioma patient whose treatment included an IDH1 peptide vaccine. These receptors were collected from a young man with glioma.

This rearrangement joins TRBV7-7 to TRBJ2-1, with a weak D call TRBD2 (5 bases). Germline V CDR1 and CDR2: SSHAT, FNYEAQ (reference sequence). This CDR3 is built from 14 residues. DNA of the CDR3: TGTGCTAGCGAACGAGGGCCCCCCTACAATGAGCAGTTCTTC. Translating gives CASERGPPYNEQFF. The variable domain in full, with the rest retrieved from reference TRBV7-7 and TRBJ2-1, is GAGVSQSPRYKVTKRGQDVTLRCDPISSHATLYWYQQALGQGPEFLTYFNYEAQPDKSGLPSDRFSAERPEGSISTLTIQRTEQRDSAMYRCASERGPPYNEQFFGPGTRLTVL.

As DNA, the CDR3 is TGTGCCAGCAGTGAAGCGAAGACAGACTATGGCTACACCTTC. Its protein product is CASSEAKTDYGYTF. This chain links TRBV6-1 with TRBJ1-2; D may be TRBD1 (5 bases). The CDR3 runs 14 residues. Germline values: CDR1 MNHNS, CDR2 SASEGT. The V end was cut by 0 bases, the J end by 3 bases, with 8 bases between.

This chain joins TRBV2 and TRBJ1-1; possibly TRBD1 for D (6 bases). Trimming shortened V by 6 bases and J by 0 bases, and 11 bases separated the two germline ends. In germline, CDR1 is SNHLY, CDR2 FYNNEI. CDR3 length equals 14 residues. The CDR3 region is CASSRQAMNTEAFF. The CDR3 region has the DNA TGTGCCAGCAGCCGACAGGCAATGAACACTGAAGCTTTCTTT.

The chain combines TRBV5-1 with TRBJ2-7, with TRBD2 matching 8 bases. Germline values: CDR1 SGHRS, CDR2 YFSETQ. This CDR3 contains 15 residues. J lost 6 bases, V lost 4 bases, and 12 bases had no gene match. Here the CDR3 DNA reads TGCGCCAGCAGCCCCGGACTAGCAGGGCTGCGCGAGCAGTACTTC. It is translated as CASSPGLAGLREQYF.

V gene TRBV19 combines with J gene TRBJ1-1; 7 positions match TRBD1. Trimming removed 6 bases from V and 5 bases from J; junction bases left unmatched: 9. The germline V gene has CDR1 LNHDA and CDR2 SQIVND (reference sequence). The CDR3 spans 14 residues. This CDR3 reads CASSNQGVDTEAFF. In DNA form, the CDR3 reads TGTGCCAGTAGCAATCAGGGGGTGGATACTGAAGCTTTCTTT.

The chain joins TRBV25-1 to TRBJ2-7, with unresolved D. Germline-derived CDR1 and CDR2 are MGHDK and SYGVNS. V was trimmed by 3 bases and J by 2 bases, leaving 8 bases between them. The CDR3 spans 13 residues. The CDR3 DNA reads as TGTGCCAGCAGTGAGGCCAGTGCCTACGAGCAGTACTTC. Protein product: CASSEASAYEQYF.

V and J are TRBV4-3 and TRBJ1-4; D is unresolved. Germline CDR1 LGHNA, CDR2 YSLEER. The V and J ends lost 0 bases and 7 bases respectively, with 12 bases between them. CDR3 size: 15 residues. The CDR3 DNA reads TGCGCCAGCAGCCAAGACGTGTTGAGGTTTGAAAAACTGTTTTTT. Amino acid sequence: CASSQDVLRFEKLFF.